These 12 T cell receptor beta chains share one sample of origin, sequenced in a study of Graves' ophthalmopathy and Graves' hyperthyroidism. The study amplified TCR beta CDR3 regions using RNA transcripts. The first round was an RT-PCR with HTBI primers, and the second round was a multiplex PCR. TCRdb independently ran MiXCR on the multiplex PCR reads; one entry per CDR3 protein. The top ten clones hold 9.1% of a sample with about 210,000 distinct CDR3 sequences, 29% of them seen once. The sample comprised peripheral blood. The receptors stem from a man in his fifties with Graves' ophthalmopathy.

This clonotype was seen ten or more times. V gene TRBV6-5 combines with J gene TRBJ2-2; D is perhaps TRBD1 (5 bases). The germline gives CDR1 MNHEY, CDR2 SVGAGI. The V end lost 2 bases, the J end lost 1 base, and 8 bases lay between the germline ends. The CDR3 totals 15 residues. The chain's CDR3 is CASSYAGMNTGELFF. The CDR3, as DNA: TGTGCCAGCAGTTACGCAGGGATGAACACCGGGGAGCTGTTTTTT.

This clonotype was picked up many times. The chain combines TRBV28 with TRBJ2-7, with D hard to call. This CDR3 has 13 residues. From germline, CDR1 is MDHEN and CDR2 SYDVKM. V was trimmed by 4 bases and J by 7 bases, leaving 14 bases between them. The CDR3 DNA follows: TGTGCCAGCAGTTCAAGGATGAACGGAGAGCAGTACTTC. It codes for CASSSRMNGEQYF.

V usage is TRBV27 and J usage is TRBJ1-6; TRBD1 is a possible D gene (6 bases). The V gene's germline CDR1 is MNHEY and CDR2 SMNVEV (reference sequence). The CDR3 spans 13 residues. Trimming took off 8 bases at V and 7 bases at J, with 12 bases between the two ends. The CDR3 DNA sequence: TGTGCCAGCCGTGGGACACGCAATTCACCCCTCCACTTT. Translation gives CASRGTRNSPLHF.

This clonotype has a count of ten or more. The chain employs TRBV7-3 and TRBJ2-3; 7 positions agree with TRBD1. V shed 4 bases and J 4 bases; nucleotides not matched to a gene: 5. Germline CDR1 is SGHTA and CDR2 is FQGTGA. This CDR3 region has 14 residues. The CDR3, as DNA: TGTGCCAGCAGCTCGACAGGGAGCGCAGATACGCAGTATTTT. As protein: CASSSTGSADTQYF. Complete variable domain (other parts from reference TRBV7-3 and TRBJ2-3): GAGVSQTPSNKVTEKGKYVELRCDPISGHTALYWYRQSLGQGPEFLIYFQGTGAADDSGLPNDRFFAVRPEGSVSTLKIQRTERGDSAVYLCASSSTGSADTQYFGPGTRLTVL.

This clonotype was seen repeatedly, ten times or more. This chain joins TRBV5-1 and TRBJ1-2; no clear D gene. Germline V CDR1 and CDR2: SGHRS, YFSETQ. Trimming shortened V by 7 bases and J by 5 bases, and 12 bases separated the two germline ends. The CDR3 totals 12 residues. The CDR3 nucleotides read TGCGCCAGCCGTTCGGCGGAATATGGCTACACCTTC. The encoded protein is CASRSAEYGYTF.

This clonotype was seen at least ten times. DNA for the CDR3: TGTGCCATCAGTTTACTAGTGTCGGCGAACACCGGGGAGCTGTTTTTT. Amino acids: CAISLLVSANTGELFF. The V gene is TRBV10-3, the J gene TRBJ2-2; D is possibly TRBD2 (5 bases). Germline CDR1 ENHRY, CDR2 SYGVKD. The V end was cut by 5 bases, the J end by 0 bases, with 13 bases between. This CDR3 region has 16 residues.

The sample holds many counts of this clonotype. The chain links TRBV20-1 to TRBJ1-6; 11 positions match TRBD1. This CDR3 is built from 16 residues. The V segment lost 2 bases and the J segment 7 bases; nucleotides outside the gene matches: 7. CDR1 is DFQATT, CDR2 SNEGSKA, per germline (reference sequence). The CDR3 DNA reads TGCAGTGCTAGACCGGGACAGGGGGTGCTGAATTCACCCCTCCACTTT. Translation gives CSARPGQGVLNSPLHF.

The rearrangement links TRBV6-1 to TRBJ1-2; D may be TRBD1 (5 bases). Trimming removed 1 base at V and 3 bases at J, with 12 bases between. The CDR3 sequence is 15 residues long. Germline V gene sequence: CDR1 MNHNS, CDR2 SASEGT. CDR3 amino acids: CASSEGGGGDYGYTF. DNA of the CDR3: TGTGCCAGCAGTGAAGGCGGGGGAGGAGACTATGGCTACACCTTC.

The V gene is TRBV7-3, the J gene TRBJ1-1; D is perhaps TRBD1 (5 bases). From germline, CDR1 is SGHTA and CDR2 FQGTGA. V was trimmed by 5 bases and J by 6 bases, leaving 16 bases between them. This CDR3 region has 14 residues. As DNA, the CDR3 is TGTGCCAGCAGCCTAGGACAAGCGGATTCTGAAGCTTTCTTT. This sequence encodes CASSLGQADSEAFF.

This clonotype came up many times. CDR3 DNA: TGTGCCAGCAGCCAAGACGGGACTAGGGCCAAAAACATTCAGTACTTC. Translated, it gives CASSQDGTRAKNIQYF. The rearrangement links TRBV14 to TRBJ2-4, with 8 bases matching TRBD2. The CDR3 sequence is 16 residues long. The J segment lost 1 base and the V segment lost 0 bases, leaving 2 bases of the junction unmatched. From germline, CDR1 is SGHDN and CDR2 FVKESK.

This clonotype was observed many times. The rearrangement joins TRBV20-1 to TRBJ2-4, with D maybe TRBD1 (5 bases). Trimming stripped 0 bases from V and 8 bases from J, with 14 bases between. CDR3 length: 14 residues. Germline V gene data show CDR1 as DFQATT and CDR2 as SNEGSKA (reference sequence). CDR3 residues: CSARDSEGVDIQYF. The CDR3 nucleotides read TGCAGTGCTAGAGATTCCGAAGGGGTGGACATTCAGTACTTC.

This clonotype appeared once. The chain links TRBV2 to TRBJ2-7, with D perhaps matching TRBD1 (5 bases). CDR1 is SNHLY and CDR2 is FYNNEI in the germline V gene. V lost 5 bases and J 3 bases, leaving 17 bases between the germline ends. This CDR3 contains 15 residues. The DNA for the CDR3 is TGTGCCAGCAGTAAAGGGGTACAGGCCTTCTACGAGCAGTACTTC. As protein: CASSKGVQAFYEQYF.